This T cell receptor (beta chain) came from a study of control samples from healthy donors and cancer patients (dated by TCRdb to 2020 to 2021). Details on this clone: No antigen is known for it. No quality values exist for individual bases; no much larger clone is one base distant.

Trimming leaves V shorter by 5 bases and J shorter by 0 bases, with the junction holding 4 bases beyond the gene matches. CDR1 and CDR2 were assigned from the germline V gene (reference sequence) as SEHNR and FQNEAQ. Inclusive of the bounding cysteine and phenylalanine, the CDR3 is 17 residues long. The retained sequence is limited to the CDR3, 51 bases, with the frame set at the first base. Libraries were constructed by the immunoSEQ multiplex PCR assay. The immuneACCESS repertoire file appears here via TCRdb, limited to in-frame rearrangements. These files lack a portion of the clones; in checked studies, under half of the deficit traces to unresolved V genes, and the cause of the others is not known. This sample has approximately 110,000 clones in its table, and 83% of those were observed once. The top ten hold approximately 13% of the sample.

The sample comprised blood. The sequence is built from TRBV7-9 and TRBJ2-1, with TRBD2 identical over 13 junction bases. The origin of this receptor is a woman in her forties or fifties in good health. Read as DNA, the sequence is TGTGCCAGCAGCCCGGGGACTAGCGGGGTCTCCTACAATGAGCAGTTCTTC. This codes for CASSPGTSGVSYNEQFF.